Below, 26 T cell receptor beta chains from the same sample are listed, as sequenced in a study of T cells in Graves' hyperthyroidism and ophthalmopathy. The investigators amplified TCR beta CDR3 regions from RNA transcripts. An initial round of RT-PCR targeting the TCR CDR3 relied on the HTBI primer set. TCRdb re-called the multiplex PCR reads through MiXCR, storing one row per CDR3 protein. The repertoire has 300,000 to 400,000 distinct CDR3 sequences, 18% of them found once; the top ten carry approximately 49%. Sequencing was done on a sample of blood. The receptors come from a woman in her forties or fifties with Graves' hyperthyroidism.

This clonotype showed up many times. This rearrangement joins TRBV20-1 to TRBJ2-5; a possible D gene is TRBD2 (6 bases). The germline V gene has CDR1 DFQATT and CDR2 SNEGSKA (reference sequence). The CDR3 is 15 residues long. V was shortened by 3 bases and J by 0 bases, with 14 bases between the two germline ends. The CDR3 here is CSASGLAPYQETQYF. CDR3 DNA sequence: TGCAGTGCTAGTGGGCTAGCGCCGTACCAAGAGACCCAGTACTTC.

This clonotype was recorded at least ten times. The gene calls are TRBV5-1 and TRBJ2-4, with D possibly being TRBD1 or TRBD2 (5 bases each). This CDR3 has 14 residues. With 4 bases removed from V and 5 bases from J, the gap between germline ends came to 13 bases. CDR1 SGHRS and CDR2 YFSETQ come from the germline V gene. The CDR3, as DNA: TGCGCCAGCAGCCCCCCAGGGACGGAAAACATTCAGTACTTC. Residues: CASSPPGTENIQYF.

This clonotype has just a few counts. The V call is TRBV6-1, the J call TRBJ1-2; D may be TRBD1 (5 bases). Trimming took 5 bases from V and 4 from J, leaving 14 bases between them. The CDR3 consists of 14 residues. Germline lookup yields CDR1 MNHNS and CDR2 SASEGT. CDR3 DNA sequence: TGTGCCAGCAGTACCCGGACATCCTCCTATGGCTACACCTTC. This codes for CASSTRTSSYGYTF.

The V call is TRBV5-1, the J call TRBJ2-5, with D tentatively TRBD1 or TRBD2 (5 bases each). Trimming cost V 3 bases and J 4 bases, with 13 bases left between them. The CDR3 has 14 residues. From germline, CDR1 is SGHRS and CDR2 YFSETQ. The DNA of the CDR3 is TGCGCCAGCAGCTGGTGGGACCTGTCAGAGACCCAGTACTTC. Translated: CASSWWDLSETQYF.

The chain joins TRBV29-1 to TRBJ2-3; D possibly corresponds to TRBD2 (5 bases). This CDR3 contains 11 residues. Trimming cost V 6 bases and J 3 bases, with 7 bases left between them. Germline CDR1 SQVTM, CDR2 ANQGSEA. For the CDR3, the DNA is TGCAGCGTGTTAGCGACAGATACGCAGTATTTT. Protein sequence: CSVLATDTQYF.

The chain carries TRBV7-9 and TRBJ1-4, with D uncertain. V was pared by 1 base and J by 8 bases, with 8 bases between. CDR1 is SEHNR, CDR2 FQNEAQ, per germline (reference sequence). This CDR3 region has 13 residues. The CDR3 DNA reads TGTGCCAGCAGCTTAGAAGCCGGAGAAAAACTGTTTTTT. This sequence encodes CASSLEAGEKLFF.

The chain is built from TRBV7-3 and TRBJ2-7; D is possibly TRBD2 (6 bases). V dropped 5 bases and J dropped 5 bases, with 16 bases sitting between them. The CDR3 extends over 14 amino acids. From germline, CDR1 is SGHTA and CDR2 FQGTGA. CDR3 residues: CASSPGGGNNEQYF. Written as DNA, the CDR3 is TGTGCCAGCAGCCCCGGGGGAGGTAACAACGAGCAGTACTTC.

This clonotype has more than one count but fewer than ten. The chain recombines TRBV5-1 with TRBJ2-3; 7 positions agree with TRBD1. CDR3 size: 14 residues. Trimming removed 4 bases from V and 4 bases from J; junction bases left unmatched: 6. Germline CDR1 SGHRS, CDR2 YFSETQ. The CDR3 loop reads CASSGTEAADTQYF. In nucleotides, the CDR3 is TGCGCCAGCAGCGGGACAGAGGCTGCAGATACGCAGTATTTT.

This chain uses TRBV25-1 with TRBJ2-7; 7 bases line up with TRBD1. The V gene's germline CDR1 is MGHDK and CDR2 SYGVNS. The CDR3 covers 11 residues. In DNA, the CDR3 is TGTGCCAGCAGTGACACGACAGGGTGGAGGGTC. Its protein is CASSDTTGWRV.

The J gene is TRBJ1-3, the V gene TRBV5-1, with D maybe TRBD1 (6 bases). The CDR3 has 14 residues. The ends were cut back, 7 bases at V and 2 bases at J, with 13 bases in the middle. The germline V gene has CDR1 SGHRS and CDR2 YFSETQ. The CDR3 sequence: CASGGGAAGNTIYF. The CDR3 nucleotides are TGCGCCAGCGGCGGGGGGGCGGCTGGAAACACCATATATTTT.

DNA of the CDR3: TGTGCCAGCAGCTCCGTGGCTAGCAGAGGTGCCTACAATGAGCAGTTCTTC. Encoded protein: CASSSVASRGAYNEQFF. The chain uses TRBV11-3 and TRBJ2-1; perhaps TRBD2 as D (5 bases). Germline-derived CDR1 and CDR2 are SGHNT and YENEEA. This CDR3 is 17 amino acids long. V was pared by 4 bases and J by 2 bases, with 18 bases between.

This clonotype has a single count. The V and J genes are TRBV29-1 and TRBJ2-3; 8 bases agree with TRBD1. V lost 3 bases to trimming and J lost 5 bases; unmatched junction nucleotides: 7. Germline CDR1 is SQVTM and CDR2 is ANQGSEA. The CDR3 totals 14 residues. The CDR3 here is CSVDPGQGEDTQYF. The CDR3 DNA reads as TGCAGCGTTGACCCCGGACAGGGTGAAGATACGCAGTATTTT.

The rearrangement joins TRBV27 to TRBJ2-1; tentatively, D is TRBD2 (5 bases). Germline V gene sequence: CDR1 MNHEY, CDR2 SMNVEV (reference sequence). Trimming removed 6 bases at V and 7 bases at J, with 13 bases between. This CDR3 comprises 13 residues. The CDR3 protein is CASSPGRGNEQFF. CDR3 DNA: TGTGCCAGCAGCCCCGGACGGGGTAATGAGCAGTTCTTC.

The V and J genes are TRBV2 and TRBJ2-1, with unresolved D. The V end lost 7 bases, the J end lost 0 bases, and 13 bases lay between the germline ends. The CDR3 totals 15 residues. CDR1 is SNHLY, CDR2 FYNNEI, per germline. The CDR3 protein is CASKLGGSSYNEQFF. The CDR3 DNA is TGTGCCAGCAAACTTGGCGGTAGCTCCTACAATGAGCAGTTCTTC.

This clonotype was observed at least ten times. The rearrangement uses TRBV2 and TRBJ1-3, with 7 positions matching TRBD1. CDR3 length: 14 residues. The V and J ends lost 9 bases and 0 bases, in that order; junction bases with no gene match: 5. CDR1 SNHLY and CDR2 FYNNEI come from the germline V gene. The CDR3 spells CASNRDSSGNTIYF. Written as DNA, the CDR3 is TGTGCCAGTAACCGGGACAGCTCTGGAAACACCATATATTTT.

The rearrangement joins TRBV2 to TRBJ2-5, with TRBD1 matching 9 bases. Germline CDR1 is SNHLY and CDR2 is FYNNEI. V lost 7 bases, J lost 5 bases, and 11 bases stayed unmatched. The CDR3 is made up of 15 amino acids. CDR3 region: CASKPTGGPRETQYF. The CDR3 region has the DNA TGTGCCAGCAAGCCGACAGGGGGGCCTCGGGAGACCCAGTACTTC.

This clonotype was observed a single time. The V call is TRBV28, the J call TRBJ2-1; the match to TRBD2 covers 13 bases. From germline, CDR1 is MDHEN and CDR2 SYDVKM. CDR3 length equals 15 residues. V shed 5 bases, J shed 9 bases, and the junction held 7 bases outside the gene matches. The CDR3 is CASSLGLAGASEQFF. CDR3 sequence (DNA): TGTGCCAGCAGTCTCGGACTAGCGGGAGCCTCTGAGCAGTTCTTC.

The CDR3 reads CASSQVGASYEQYF. The CDR3 DNA reads as TGCGCCAGCAGCCAAGTTGGAGCCTCCTACGAGCAGTACTTC. The chain combines TRBV4-1 with TRBJ2-7; D is undetermined. V lost 1 base, J lost 0 bases, and 7 bases lay in between. CDR3 size: 14 residues. Germline V gene sequence: CDR1 MGHRA, CDR2 YSYEKL.

There are a few counts of this clonotype. At one end the junction does not follow the germline gene, possibly because of a read error. The V gene is TRBV30, the J gene TRBJ2-3; 8 bases match TRBD2. The CDR3 consists of 16 residues. Germline CDR1 reads GTSNPN; CDR2 reads SVGIG (reference sequence). The CDR3 reads CAWKPSGSLVTDTRYF. CDR3 DNA sequence: TGTGCCTGGAAACCTAGCGGGTCCTTAGTCACAGATACGCGGTATTTT.

This chain joins TRBV9 and TRBJ2-2, with D possibly matching TRBD1 (6 bases). The CDR3 is 16 amino acids. Germline values: CDR1 SGDLS, CDR2 YYNGEE. The V and J ends lost 0 bases and 4 bases respectively, with 13 bases between them. CDR3 in DNA: TGTGCCAGCAGCGTAGATCCAGGACAGCCCACCGGGGAGCTGTTTTTT. This translates into CASSVDPGQPTGELFF.

Notes on this clonotype: The junction and the germline gene differ at one end; a read error may be behind it. J is TRBJ1-1 and V is TRBV11-2; weak D call: TRBD1 (5 bases). This CDR3 is built from 17 residues. CDR1 SGHAT and CDR2 FQNNGV come from the germline V gene. The CDR3 loop reads CASNLAGPGLLDTEAFF. The CDR3 DNA sequence: TGTGCCAGCAACTTAGCCGGGCCAGGGCTATTGGACACTGAAGCTTTCTTT.

This clonotype was picked up many times. The genes are TRBV4-1 and TRBJ2-3, with TRBD2 as a possible D gene (6 bases). V was cut by 0 bases and J by 4 bases, with 23 bases left in between. Germline-derived CDR1 and CDR2 are MGHRA and YSYEKL. The CDR3 is 19 amino acids. The CDR3: CASSQDWWTTDGEADTQYF. CDR3 sequence (DNA): TGCGCCAGCAGCCAAGATTGGTGGACCACAGATGGGGAGGCAGATACGCAGTATTTT.

The rearrangement joins TRBV2 to TRBJ2-7; perhaps D is TRBD1 or TRBD2 (6 bases each). The CDR3 is made up of 15 amino acids. Per the germline V gene, CDR1 is SNHLY and CDR2 is FYNNEI. The V end was cut by 7 bases, the J end by 2 bases, with 18 bases between. The CDR3 loop is CASNGSRGPAYEQYV. The DNA for the CDR3 is TGTGCCAGCAATGGAAGCCGGGGGCCGGCCTACGAGCAGTACGTC.

There are a few counts of this clonotype. This chain joins TRBV9 and TRBJ2-1, with TRBD1 matching 8 bases. J lost 9 bases, V lost 0 bases, and 5 bases had no gene match. This CDR3 has 14 amino acids. From germline, CDR1 is SGDLS and CDR2 YYNGEE. CDR3 sequence reads: CASSVEGQGFEQFF. The CDR3, as DNA: TGTGCCAGCAGCGTAGAAGGACAGGGTTTTGAGCAGTTCTTC.

This clonotype came up many times. The chain has TRBV7-9 and TRBJ2-7; D tentatively reads TRBD1 or TRBD2 (5 bases each). The CDR3 consists of 16 residues. Between the trimmed V and J ends, which lost 5 bases and 7 bases, there was a span of 24 bases. Germline CDR1 and CDR2: SEHNR and FQNEAQ (reference sequence). This CDR3 reads CASSPPGAGTPREQYF. The CDR3, as DNA: TGTGCCAGCAGCCCGCCCGGGGCAGGGACCCCTCGGGAGCAGTACTTC.

This clonotype came up a few times. The rearrangement uses TRBV11-2 and TRBJ1-5; no firm D call. V lost 2 bases and J 2 bases, leaving 10 bases between the germline ends. Germline CDR1 is SGHAT and CDR2 is FQNNGV. This CDR3 has 15 amino acids. The CDR3 is CASSLNSLGNQPQHF. The CDR3, as DNA: TGTGCCAGCAGCTTAAACAGCCTTGGCAATCAGCCCCAGCATTTT.